Below, one TCR beta chain is given with its context. The data were obtained in a study of blood T cell repertoires in COVID-19. Across the whole study: Some COVID-19 samples were acute and others convalescent; all came from the United States, Italy and Spain. T cells, B-cell-depleted T cells, or PBMCs supplied cDNA or gDNA.

This CDR3 comprises 16 residues. Germline V CDR1 and CDR2: MNHEY, SVGEGT. V lost 0 bases, J lost 5 bases, and 14 bases lay in between. Per the original data handling: Estimated nucleated cell counts came from reference gene primer amplification. Generated by immunoSEQ multiplex PCR, the TCRdb table keeps only in-frame clones and is missing some. V and J calls and clone size are as listed in that table; D and trimming were resolved from the DNA. The table lists roughly 250,000 clones, around nine tenths of them singletons. The chain carries TRBV6-2 or TRBV6-3 and TRBJ2-4, with no clear D. What was sequenced was peripheral blood. This TCR was sampled from a woman between 35 and 50 years old who had recovered from COVID-19. The chain's CDR3 is CASSYSSTPGENIQYF. DNA of the CDR3: TGTGCCAGCAGTTACTCGTCAACTCCCGGTGAAAACATTCAGTACTTC.